These T cell receptor beta chains were read from a single sample in a study of OX40 agonist ivuxolimab in advanced cancers. The repertoire was sequenced with immunoSEQ multiplex PCR; TCRdb's copy has only in-frame clones and lacks some. The data hold tens of thousands of clones, with 94% observed a single time. Sample: CD4+ or CD8+ T cells sorted from blood, taken in a trial of the OX40 agonist ivuxolimab. The receptors originated from an adult with an advanced solid tumor such as melanoma, head and neck, liver or kidney cancer. Both conserved end residues are part of each CDR3. D genes are given only for firm matches. Expanded clones are given a class, and other clones once, few, many or no size at all.

TRBJ2-7 TRBD2 . TRBV27 TGTGCCAGCAGTTTATCTGGGCGGGAGACGTACGAGCAGTACTTC CASSLSGRETYEQYF
TRBJ2-7 TRBD2 . TRBV2 TGTGCCAGCAGTGAAGGTCTAGCGGGGGTCTCCTACGAGCAGTACTTC CASSEGLAGVSYEQYF
TRBJ1-2 . . TRBV5-6 TGTGCCAGCAGCTTGGGAACAGTAATATATGGCTACACCTTC CASSLGTVIYGYTF
TRBJ2-3 . . TRBV7-9 TGTGCCAGCAGCTTAGTTGGGGAAAGCACAGATACGCAGTATTTT CASSLVGESTDTQYF
TRBJ1-3 . . TRBV2 TGTGCCAGCAGCCCCTGGGCAGACGAGGGAAACACCATATATTTT CASSPWADEGNTIYF
TRBJ2-7 TRBD2 . TRBV4-1 TGCGCCAGCAGCCTCACCCCGGGACTAGCAGCGTTCGAGCAGTACTTC CASSLTPGLAAFEQYF
TRBJ2-1 TRBD2 . TRBV11-2 TGTGCCAGCAGCTTAGATCCCACTAGCGGGATTAGGGCCGCCCAATACGAGCAGTTCTTC CASSLDPTSGIRAAQYEQFF
TRBJ2-3 TRBD2 . TRBV9 TGTGCCAGCAGCGTTCAGGTCTCCGGGACTATCGAGGTGGATACGCAGTATTTT CASSVQVSGTIEVDTQYF
TRBJ1-1 . few TRBV4-1 TGCGCCAGCAGCCAAGAGCTGGTCCGGGCCACTGAAGCTTTCTTT CASSQELVRATEAFF
TRBJ1-5 TRBD1 . TRBV28 TGTGCCAGCAGTTGGCCGGGACAGGGGACTCAGCCCCAGCATTTT CASSWPGQGTQPQHF
TRBJ2-2 . . TRBV19 TGTGCCAGTAGGATCGTCAACCTAAGATTGGGTGATACCGGGGAGCTGTTTTTT CASRIVNLRLGDTGELFF
TRBJ2-3 TRBD2 once TRBV4-3 TGCGCCAGCAGCCACCGGCTAGCGGGAGCCGGAGATACGCAGTATTTT CASSHRLAGAGDTQYF
TRBJ2-1 TRBD1 . TRBV4-1 TGCGCCAGCAGCCAAGACCCGGGCGAGGGGGCGGATGAGCAGTTCTTC CASSQDPGEGADEQFF
TRBJ1-1 . . TRBV19 TGTGCCAGTAGCTTTCGGATCTACACTGAAGCTTTCTTT CASSFRIYTEAFF
TRBJ1-4 . . TRBV5-1 TGCGCCAGCAGCTTCGTGGACGTTTCAACTAATGAAAAACTGTTTTTT CASSFVDVSTNEKLFF
TRBJ1-1 . once TRBV5-6 TGTGCCAGCAGCTTTTGGAGAGACACGGGCACTGAAGCTTTCTTT CASSFWRDTGTEAFF
TRBJ1-5 . . TRBV5-6 TGTGCCAGTAAAAGGCGAAGGGGCCCTCATAGCAATCAGCCCCAGCATTTT CASKRRRGPHSNQPQHF
TRBJ2-2 . once TRBV6-1 TGTGCCAGCAGGCCTTACAGGGACGTCGGGGAGCTGTTTTTT CASRPYRDVGELFF
TRBJ1-5 . . TRBV7-2 TGTGCCAGCAGCTTTAGGAAGGCCGGGACATATAGCAATCAGCCCCAGCATTTT CASSFRKAGTYSNQPQHF
TRBJ2-3 TRBD2 . TRBV27 TGTGCCAGCAGTTTACTGGTCTGGAGCGGGAGAGGCACAGATACGCAGTATTTT CASSLLVWSGRGTDTQYF
TRBJ2-5 . . TRBV5-1 TGCGCCAGCACCTTGATGCAAGAGACCCAGTACTTC CASTLMQETQYF
TRBJ2-7 TRBD2 . TRBV7-2 TGTGCCAGCAGCTCCGCTAGCGGGAGGTACGAGCAGTACTTC CASSSASGRYEQYF
TRBJ2-7 TRBD2 . TRBV5-1 TGCGCCAGCAGCTTGGATGGGACTAGCGGAGGGGAGACCTACGAGCAGTACTTC CASSLDGTSGGETYEQYF
TRBJ1-1 . once TRBV5-1 TGCGCCAGCAGCGGCCACGGGTCGTCGGACACTGAAGCTTTCTTT CASSGHGSSDTEAFF
TRBJ1-1 TRBD1 once TRBV5-6 TGTGCCAGCAGCCTCGACAGGGCCACTGAAGCTTTCTTT CASSLDRATEAFF
TRBJ1-5 . few TRBV5-1 TGCGCCAGCAGCTTGGGGTATAGCAATCAGCCCCAGCATTTT CASSLGYSNQPQHF
TRBJ1-1 . . TRBV18 TGTGCCAGCTCACCCTCGGGGGACGGGTACACTGAAGCTTTCTTT CASSPSGDGYTEAFF
TRBJ2-7 . . TRBV15 TGTGCCACCAGCAGAGATACAAGGGGGCACAGCGGGGAGCAGTACTTC CATSRDTRGHSGEQYF
TRBJ2-7 . . TRBV9 TGTGCCAGCAGCGTAGGGGGGGCGAGCTCCTACGAGCAGTACTTC CASSVGGASSYEQYF
TRBJ1-5 TRBD1 . TRBV4-3 TGCGCCAGCAGCCAAGTATCGGGAAGAGACAGGGGTTGGCAGCCCCAGCATTTT CASSQVSGRDRGWQPQHF
TRBJ1-5 TRBD1 . TRBV7-2 TGTGCCAGCAGCTTAAATGAGGTCGGGACAGGTTATCAGCCCCAGCATTTT CASSLNEVGTGYQPQHF
TRBJ2-1 TRBD2 . TRBV10-1 TGCGCCAGCAGTGAGGGGGTAGCGGGGGATTTTAGGTATGAGCAGTTCTTC CASSEGVAGDFRYEQFF
TRBJ2-3 . . TRBV7-2 TGTGCCAGCAGCTTAGATCCCTCGTTAGATACGCAGTATTTT CASSLDPSLDTQYF
TRBJ1-4 . . TRBV5-8 TGTGCCAGCAGCTTTGGGGGCGCGAGGACTAATGAAAAACTGTTTTTT CASSFGGARTNEKLFF
TRBJ2-7 TRBD2 . TRBV4-2 TGTGCCAGCAGCCAACCCAGGGGGATCCCGGGACTAGCGGGAGGGCACGAGCAGTACTTC CASSQPRGIPGLAGGHEQYF
TRBJ2-5 TRBD1 . TRBV7-9 TGTGCCAGCAGCTTACTGCTTAGGGGGCCGCCCGAGACCCAGTACTTC CASSLLLRGPPETQYF
TRBJ1-2 TRBD1 . TRBV10-3 TGTGCCATCATGACAGAGGGGACAGGGGGCGGTGGCTACACCTTC CAIMTEGTGGGGYTF
TRBJ1-4 TRBD1 . TRBV6-5 TGTGCCAGCAGTTTTCGGGACAGGGACCATGAAAAACTGTTTTTT CASSFRDRDHEKLFF
TRBJ2-7 . . TRBV5-5 TGTGCCAGCAGCTTGGTCTGGACAGATGCCTACGAGCAGTACTTC CASSLVWTDAYEQYF
TRBJ2-3 . once TRBV27 TGTGCCAGCAGAACCGACAAAGTAAAGCAGTATTTT CASRTDKVKQYF
TRBJ1-1 . . TRBV19 TGTGCCACTAGGGTGACAGTCAACACTGAAGCTTTCTTT CATRVTVNTEAFF
TRBJ2-5 TRBD2 . TRBV5-1 TGCGCCAGCAGCTTGGAGGGTAGCGGGGGGCTCGGGCAAGAGACCCAGTACTTC CASSLEGSGGLGQETQYF
TRBJ2-7 . . TRBV27 TGTGCCAGCAGTTTATCGTGGCCAGGGGGGGGCTACGAGCAGTACTTC CASSLSWPGGGYEQYF
TRBJ2-3 . once TRBV7-9 TGTGCCAGCAGCCCCCCCGGGACGCCGGCTACGCAGTATTTT CASSPPGTPATQYF
TRBJ1-4 TRBD1 . TRBV6-5 TGTGCCAGCAGTTCGGACAGGACGAAACTGTTTTTT CASSSDRTKLFF
TRBJ2-7 . . TRBV7-8 TGTGCCAGCAATGGGGGCCAGGGGTACGAGCAGTACTTC CASNGGQGYEQYF
TRBJ1-1 . . TRBV4-1 TGCGCCAGCAGCCAAGCGGGGGCCCAAGGGGCTTTCTTT CASSQAGAQGAFF
TRBJ1-5 . . TRBV28 TGTGCCAGCAGGGACACGGATGCTCAGCCCCAGCATTTT CASRDTDAQPQHF
TRBJ2-3 TRBD2 . TRBV14 TGTGCCAGCAGCCAGGTGGGGCGGGGGGCCCTCACAGATACGCAGTATTTT CASSQVGRGALTDTQYF
TRBJ2-5 . . TRBV4-3 TGCGCCAGCAGCCAAAAAGGGTCAGGGCTCCCAGGGGAGACCCAGTACTTC CASSQKGSGLPGETQYF
TRBJ1-1 TRBD1 . TRBV5-1 TGCGCCAGCAGCTCCTGGACAGGGGACACTGAAGCTTTCTTT CASSSWTGDTEAFF
TRBJ2-1 . . TRBV7-9 TGTGCCAGCAGCCCAAACACTGCGATCGTAAACGAGCAGTTCTTC CASSPNTAIVNEQFF